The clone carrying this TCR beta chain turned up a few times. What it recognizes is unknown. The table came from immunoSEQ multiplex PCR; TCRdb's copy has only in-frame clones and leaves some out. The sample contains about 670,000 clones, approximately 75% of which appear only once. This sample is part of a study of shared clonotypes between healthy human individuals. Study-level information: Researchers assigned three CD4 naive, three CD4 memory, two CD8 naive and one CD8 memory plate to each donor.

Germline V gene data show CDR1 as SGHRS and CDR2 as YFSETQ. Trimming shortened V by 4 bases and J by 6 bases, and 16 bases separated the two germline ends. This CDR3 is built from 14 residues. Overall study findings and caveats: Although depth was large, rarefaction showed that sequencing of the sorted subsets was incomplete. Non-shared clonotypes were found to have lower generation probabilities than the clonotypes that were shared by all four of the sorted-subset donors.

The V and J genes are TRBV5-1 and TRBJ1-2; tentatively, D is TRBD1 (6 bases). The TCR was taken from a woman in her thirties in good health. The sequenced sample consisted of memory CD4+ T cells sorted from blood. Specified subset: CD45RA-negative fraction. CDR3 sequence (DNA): TGCGCCAGCAGCGTTGAAGGGGGTCAGAATGGCTACACCTTC. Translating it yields CASSVEGGQNGYTF.